This T cell receptor beta chain was retrieved from a study of cytomegalovirus exposure and HLA in healthy donors. Remarks on this clone: Its antigen is unidentified.

PCR was performed using 60 Vbeta and 13 Jbeta primers. Profiled with immunoSEQ multiplex PCR; TCRdb holds only in-frame clones, not every one. The sample has 120,000 or so clones, under 20% seen once; the top ten hold around 2.6%. Findings of the study overall: TCR beta sequences reportedly predicted most subjects' HLA-A and HLA-B alleles accurately.

V dropped 5 bases and J dropped 6; count of bases not matched to a gene: 11. Germline values: CDR1 GTSNPN, CDR2 SVGIG (reference sequence). The CDR3 extends over 15 amino acids. The sequenced sample consisted of PBMCs. This sequence originates from a female donor in good health and CMV-seropositive. The V gene is TRBV30, the J gene TRBJ1-5; 9 nucleotides line up with TRBD1. CDR3 coding DNA: TGTGCCTGGGGGTCAGGACAGGGGTATGTTCAGCCCCAGCATTTT. Translated: CAWGSGQGYVQPQHF.